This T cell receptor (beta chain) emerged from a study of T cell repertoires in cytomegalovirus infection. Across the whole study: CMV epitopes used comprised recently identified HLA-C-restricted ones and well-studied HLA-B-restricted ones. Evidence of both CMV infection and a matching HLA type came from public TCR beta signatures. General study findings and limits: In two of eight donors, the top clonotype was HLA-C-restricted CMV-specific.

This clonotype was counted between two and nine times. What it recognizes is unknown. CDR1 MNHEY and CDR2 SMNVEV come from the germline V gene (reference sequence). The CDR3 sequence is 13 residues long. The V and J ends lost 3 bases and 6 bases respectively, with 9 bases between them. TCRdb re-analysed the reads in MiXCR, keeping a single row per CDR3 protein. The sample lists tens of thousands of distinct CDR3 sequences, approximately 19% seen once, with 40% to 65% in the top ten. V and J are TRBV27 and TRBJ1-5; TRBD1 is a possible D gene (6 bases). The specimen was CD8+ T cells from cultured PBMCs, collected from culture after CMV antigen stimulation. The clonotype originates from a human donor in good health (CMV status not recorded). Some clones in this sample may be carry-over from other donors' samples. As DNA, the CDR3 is TGTGCCAGCAGTTTTGGCAGGGGTCAGCCCCAGCATTTT. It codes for CASSFGRGQPQHF.